A single sample is the source of the 31 T cell receptor beta chains below, sequenced in a study of shared clonotypes between healthy human individuals. The naive CD8 subset, CD45RO-negative cells positively selected for CCR7, excluded terminally differentiated effector memory CD45RA+ cells. Using immunoSEQ multiplex PCR, the repertoire was profiled, and TCRdb retains in-frame clones only, with some absent. This table holds around 2,100,000 clones, around 96% found once. The sample consisted of naive CD8+ T cells sorted from blood. The receptors come from a man between 18 and 35 years old in good health.

The chain recombines TRBV10-1 with TRBJ2-7, with D perhaps TRBD1 or TRBD2 (5 bases each). Germline V CDR1 and CDR2: WNHNN, SYGVQD (reference sequence). V lost 0 bases to trimming and J lost 6 bases, with 12 bases between them. The CDR3 is 14 amino acids. The CDR3 DNA reads TGCGCCAGCAGTGAGTCGGTATCGGGGACCGAGCAGTACTTC. Translated, it gives CASSESVSGTEQYF.

The V call is TRBV7-9, the J call TRBJ2-1; D not certain. The V end was cut by 5 bases, the J end by 10 bases, with 12 bases between. The CDR3 is 12 amino acids. Per the germline V gene, CDR1 is SEHNR and CDR2 is FQNEAQ (reference sequence). In nucleotides, the CDR3 is TGTGCCAGCAGCCCCGACGTACGAGAGCAGTTCTTC. It encodes CASSPDVREQFF.

The V call is TRBV6-5, the J call TRBJ2-7; 13 bases line up with TRBD2. Per the germline V gene, CDR1 is MNHEY and CDR2 is SVGAGI. V dropped 4 bases and J dropped 2; count of bases not matched to a gene: 2. The CDR3 covers 15 residues. In nucleotides, the CDR3 is TGTGCCAGCAGTTTGACTAGCGGGAGGACCTACGAGCAGTACTTC. Translated: CASSLTSGRTYEQYF.

This clone turned up a few times. V gene TRBV6-5 combines with J gene TRBJ1-1; D unresolved. CDR1 is MNHEY and CDR2 is SVGAGI in the germline V gene. Trimming took off 4 bases at V and 7 bases at J, with 7 bases between the two ends. The CDR3 loop spans 11 amino acids. CDR3 nucleotide sequence: TGTGCCAGCAGTTCCCCCTATGAAGCTTTCTTT. Its protein is CASSSPYEAFF.

The rearrangement uses TRBV6-5 and TRBJ2-5; D may match TRBD1 or TRBD2 (5 bases each). The CDR3 totals 14 residues. V was cut by 8 bases and J by 4 bases, with 17 bases left in between. CDR1 and CDR2 (germline): MNHEY, SVGAGI. CDR3 in DNA: TGTGCCAGCGGGGACCTTAACTTAGGAGAGACCCAGTACTTC. Translated: CASGDLNLGETQYF.

The rearrangement joins TRBV7-9 to TRBJ1-1; perhaps TRBD1 as D (5 bases). The V end was cut by 6 bases, the J end by 1 base, with 12 bases between. Germline CDR1 is SEHNR and CDR2 is FQNEAQ (reference sequence). CDR3 size: 14 residues. Here the CDR3 DNA reads TGTGCCAGCAGATTTGCTGGGGGGAACACTGAAGCTTTCTTT. Its protein product is CASRFAGGNTEAFF.

To note about this clone: The same CDR3 is also encoded by other DNA sequences in this sample. This chain links TRBV27 with TRBJ2-1, with 14 bases that match TRBD2. The CDR3 runs to 16 residues. Germline V gene lookup returns CDR1 MNHEY and CDR2 SMNVEV (reference sequence). Trimming at V came to 5 bases and at J to 3 bases, leaving 3 bases not matched to a gene. Here the CDR3 reads CASSPGTSGGYNEQFF. The CDR3 DNA is TGTGCCAGCAGTCCGGGGACTAGCGGGGGCTACAATGAGCAGTTCTTC.

About this clone itself: The sample holds other DNA sequences that translate to the same CDR3. The chain is built from TRBV10-3 and TRBJ2-7; D call uncertain. V was shortened by 3 bases and J by 0 bases, with 6 bases between the two germline ends. This CDR3 contains 13 residues. Germline V gene data show CDR1 as ENHRY and CDR2 as SYGVKD. The CDR3 is CAISESSSYEQYF. DNA for the CDR3: TGTGCCATCAGTGAAAGTAGCTCCTACGAGCAGTACTTC.

This chain links TRBV11-2 with TRBJ2-5; no clear D. V lost 3 bases and J lost 5, with 7 bases in between. There are 12 residues in the CDR3. In germline, CDR1 is SGHAT, CDR2 FQNNGV. The chain's CDR3 is CASSFEGETQYF. In nucleotides, the CDR3 is TGTGCCAGCAGCTTTGAAGGGGAGACCCAGTACTTC. The whole variable domain, remainder taken from reference TRBV11-2 and TRBJ2-5, is EAGVAQSPRYKIIEKRQSVAFWCNPISGHATLYWYQQILGQGPKLLIQFQNNGVVDDSQLPKDRFSAERLKGVDSTLKIQPAKLEDSAVYLCASSFEGETQYFGPGTRLLVL.

The rearrangement joins TRBV9 to TRBJ1-2; 10 bases match TRBD1. J gave up 2 bases and V 3 bases, and 4 bases lay outside the gene matches. CDR1 and CDR2 from the germline V gene are SGDLS and YYNGEE. This CDR3 has 15 residues. The CDR3 bases are TGTGCCAGCAGCGGCGGGACAGGGGAAAACTATGGCTACACCTTC. As protein: CASSGGTGENYGYTF.

The chain links TRBV11-2 to TRBJ2-7; D is unresolved. This CDR3 comprises 11 residues. V lost 5 bases to trimming and J lost 3 bases, with 5 bases between them. The V gene's germline CDR1 is SGHAT and CDR2 FQNNGV. The chain's CDR3 is CASSPHYEQYF. The CDR3 region has the DNA TGTGCCAGCAGCCCACACTACGAGCAGTACTTC.

This chain connects TRBV2 to TRBJ2-5; D could derive from TRBD1 or TRBD2 (7 bases each). The CDR3 extends over 16 amino acids. The V end was cut by 3 bases, the J end by 2 bases, with 16 bases between. Germline V lookup: CDR1 SNHLY, CDR2 FYNNEI. CDR3 DNA: TGTGCCAGCAGTGACCTGGGGGGGGGACAGCAAGAGACCCAGTACTTC. Translated, it gives CASSDLGGGQQETQYF.

The rearrangement joins TRBV11-2 to TRBJ2-3; no firm D call. The germline CDR1 and CDR2 sequences are SGHAT and FQNNGV. The CDR3 extends over 14 amino acids. The V end lost 2 bases, the J end lost 12 bases, and 18 bases lay between the germline ends. The CDR3 coding sequence is TGTGCCAGCAGCTTATATCCCCGAGACCACCTCCAGTATTTT. Translating it yields CASSLYPRDHLQYF.

V is TRBV4-1 and J is TRBJ2-4; a possible D gene is TRBD1 (6 bases). CDR1 is MGHRA, CDR2 YSYEKL, per germline. This CDR3 spans 15 amino acids. V lost 1 base and J 0 bases, leaving 7 bases between the germline ends. The CDR3 region has the DNA TGCGCCAGCAGCCAAGGGACAGTAGCCAAAAACATTCAGTACTTC. Translated: CASSQGTVAKNIQYF.

The gene calls are TRBV9 and TRBJ2-3; D is possibly TRBD1 (5 bases). V was trimmed by 4 bases and J by 2 bases, leaving 23 bases between them. This CDR3 region has 18 residues. CDR1 and CDR2 from the germline V gene are SGDLS and YYNGEE. The CDR3 here is CASSFSPETARSTDTQYF. CDR3 sequence (DNA): TGTGCCAGCAGCTTTTCTCCAGAGACAGCCAGGTCCACAGATACGCAGTATTTT.

The V call is TRBV5-1, the J call TRBJ2-3, with 7 bases lining up with TRBD1. Unmatched junction bases numbered 2, after V lost 2 bases and J lost 2 bases. The germline V gene has CDR1 SGHRS and CDR2 YFSETQ. This CDR3 has 14 amino acids. CDR3: CASSFGTATDTQYF. In nucleotides, the CDR3 is TGCGCCAGCAGCTTCGGGACAGCCACAGATACGCAGTATTTT.

This clone was found a few times. V is TRBV30 and J is TRBJ1-1; D gene unclear. The ends were cut back, 0 bases at V and 0 bases at J, with 8 bases in the middle. Germline CDR1 is GTSNPN and CDR2 is SVGIG (reference sequence). This CDR3 has 14 amino acids. The chain's CDR3 is CAWSVGRLNTEAFF. Here the CDR3 DNA reads TGTGCCTGGAGTGTGGGCCGGTTGAACACTGAAGCTTTCTTT.

About this clone: Other DNA sequences in the same sample also yield this CDR3. The V gene is TRBV28, the J gene TRBJ2-5; 12 nucleotides match TRBD2. This CDR3 region has 15 residues. The germline V gene has CDR1 MDHEN and CDR2 SYDVKM. The junction had 4 bases not matched to a gene; V was cut back by 3 bases and J by 5 bases. CDR3 coding DNA: TGTGCCAGCAGTTTCCTAGCGGGGGGGCTGGAGACCCAGTACTTC. Translated, it gives CASSFLAGGLETQYF.

The CDR3 DNA sequence: TGTGCCAGCAGCTTGGGGACAGGGTTTCCTGAAGCTTTCTTT. It specifies CASSLGTGFPEAFF. The genes are TRBV7-9 and TRBJ1-1; 9 bases are shared with TRBD1. The CDR3 spans 14 residues. V lost 3 bases and J lost 6; bases outside the gene matches: 5. Germline V CDR1 and CDR2: SEHNR, FQNEAQ (reference sequence).

The rearrangement joins TRBV2 to TRBJ1-1; D is undetermined. Between the trimmed V and J ends, which lost 5 bases and 2 bases, there was a span of 12 bases. Germline V gene lookup returns CDR1 SNHLY and CDR2 FYNNEI. This CDR3 comprises 14 residues. The DNA of the CDR3 is TGTGCCAGCAGTTCTACCGAAGGTAACACTGAAGCTTTCTTT. The encoded protein is CASSSTEGNTEAFF.

CDR3 in DNA: TGTGCCAGCAGTTACGGTCTAGCGGGGCTCTCCTACGAGCAGTACTTC. Translation gives CASSYGLAGLSYEQYF. This chain joins TRBV6-5 and TRBJ2-7, with TRBD2 matching 9 bases. CDR3 length equals 16 residues. J was trimmed by 0 bases and V by 2 bases; bases with no gene match: 5. CDR1 MNHEY and CDR2 SVGAGI come from the germline V gene.

The genes are TRBV27 and TRBJ2-1; D is unresolved. CDR3 length: 12 residues. The germline V gene has CDR1 MNHEY and CDR2 SMNVEV (reference sequence). The germline V and J ends were trimmed by 8 bases and 3 bases, with 8 bases remaining between them. Here the CDR3 reads CASGFNYNEQFF. For the CDR3, the DNA is TGTGCCAGCGGGTTTAACTACAATGAGCAGTTCTTC.

V gene TRBV5-1 combines with J gene TRBJ2-5; 11 bases fit TRBD1. The CDR3 is 15 residues long. Trimming at V came to 5 bases and at J to 2 bases, leaving 5 bases not matched to a gene. Germline loops: CDR1 SGHRS, CDR2 YFSETQ. For the CDR3, the DNA is TGCGCCAGCAGTGGGACAGGGGGTACACAAGAGACCCAGTACTTC. Its translation: CASSGTGGTQETQYF.

The V gene is TRBV29-1, the J gene TRBJ2-5, with D perhaps given as TRBD1 or TRBD2 (6 bases each). This CDR3 spans 11 amino acids. From germline, CDR1 is SQVTM and CDR2 ANQGSEA. V lost 6 bases and J 7 bases, leaving 12 bases between the germline ends. As DNA, the CDR3 is TGCAGCGTCGACAGGAGGGGGACCCAGTACTTC. Translation gives CSVDRRGTQYF.

This chain uses TRBV6-8 with TRBJ2-2; D possibly matches TRBD1 or TRBD2 (5 bases each). V was cut by 4 bases and J by 7 bases, with 10 bases left in between. The CDR3 has 13 residues. Germline CDR1 is MNHGY and CDR2 is SAAAGT. The CDR3 DNA follows: TGTGCCAGCAGTTCGGTGGGGGTCGGGGAGCTGTTTTTT. It codes for CASSSVGVGELFF.

V is TRBV28 and J is TRBJ2-1; 9 nucleotides match TRBD1. Germline loops: CDR1 MDHEN, CDR2 SYDVKM. Trimming at V came to 8 bases and at J to 8 bases, leaving 25 bases not matched to a gene. The CDR3 runs to 19 residues. In DNA, the CDR3 is TGTGCCAGCGCGGACCGGGACAGGGAGGGGACGACCCCGACCGATGAGCAGTTCTTC. Its translation: CASADRDREGTTPTDEQFF.

The chain links TRBV12-5 to TRBJ2-3, with 12 bases lining up with TRBD2. The CDR3 consists of 16 residues. J gave up 4 bases and V 4 bases, and 6 bases lay outside the gene matches. Germline CDR1 LGHNT, CDR2 FRNRAP. CDR3 in amino acids: CASGSSLAGGPDTQYF. In DNA form, the CDR3 reads TGTGCTAGTGGTTCCTCACTAGCGGGAGGCCCAGATACGCAGTATTTT.

The gene calls are TRBV28 and TRBJ1-3; D gene ambiguous. Trimming pared 3 bases from V and 4 bases from J, leaving 13 bases between. The CDR3 is 15 residues long. Germline values: CDR1 MDHEN, CDR2 SYDVKM. CDR3 sequence (DNA): TGTGCCAGCAGTTTTCTTGCAGGAACAGGAAACACCATATATTTT. As protein: CASSFLAGTGNTIYF.

V and J are TRBV4-3 and TRBJ2-3, with D tentatively TRBD1 or TRBD2 (5 bases each). Germline CDR1 reads LGHNA; CDR2 reads YSLEER. There are 16 residues in the CDR3. The ends were cut back, 0 bases at V and 2 bases at J, with 12 bases in the middle. CDR3 sequence reads: CASSQELGTFTDTQYF. The CDR3 DNA follows: TGCGCCAGCAGCCAAGAATTAGGGACGTTCACAGATACGCAGTATTTT.

The genes are TRBV4-3 and TRBJ2-3; TRBD2 matches at 10 bases. This CDR3 has 18 residues. Germline CDR1 LGHNA, CDR2 YSLEER. Unmatched junction bases numbered 14, after V lost 3 bases and J lost 5 bases. For the CDR3, the DNA is TGCGCCAGCAGCCACATTCCTAGCGGGAGTTCGAAAGGAGATACGCAGTATTTT. This translates into CASSHIPSGSSKGDTQYF.

A remark on this clone: The same CDR3 also results from other DNA sequences found in this sample. The chain uses TRBV5-1 and TRBJ2-1; 14 nucleotides match TRBD2. Germline V lookup: CDR1 SGHRS, CDR2 YFSETQ. The CDR3 runs to 16 residues. V shed 1 base, J shed 8 bases, and the junction held 5 bases outside the gene matches. The CDR3, as DNA: TGCGCCAGCAGCTTGCGACTAGCGGGAGGGCCAGATGAGCAGTTCTTC. It translates to CASSLRLAGGPDEQFF.